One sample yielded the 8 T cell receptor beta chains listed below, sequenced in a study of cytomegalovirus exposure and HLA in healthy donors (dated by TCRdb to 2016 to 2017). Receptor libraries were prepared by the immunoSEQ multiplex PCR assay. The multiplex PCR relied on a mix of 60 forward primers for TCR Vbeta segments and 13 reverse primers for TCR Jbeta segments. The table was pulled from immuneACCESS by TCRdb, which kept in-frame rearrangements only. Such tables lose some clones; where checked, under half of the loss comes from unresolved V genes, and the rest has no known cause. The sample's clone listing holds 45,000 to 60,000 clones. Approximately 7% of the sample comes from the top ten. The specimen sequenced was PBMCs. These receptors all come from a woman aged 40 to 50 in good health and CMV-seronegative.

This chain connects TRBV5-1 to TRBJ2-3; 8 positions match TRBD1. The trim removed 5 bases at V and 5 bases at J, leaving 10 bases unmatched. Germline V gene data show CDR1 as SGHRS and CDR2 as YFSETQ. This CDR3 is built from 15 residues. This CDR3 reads CASREGGQVVDTQYF. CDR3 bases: TGCGCCAGCAGGGAGGGGGGACAGGTGGTAGATACGCAGTATTTT.

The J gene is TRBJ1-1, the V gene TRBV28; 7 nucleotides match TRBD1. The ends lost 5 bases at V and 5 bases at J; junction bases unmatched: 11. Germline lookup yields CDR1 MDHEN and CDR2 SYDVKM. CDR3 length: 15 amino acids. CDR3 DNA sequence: TGTGCCAGCAGTCTCCCACAGTACAGGGGAACTGAAGCTTTCTTT. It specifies CASSLPQYRGTEAFF.

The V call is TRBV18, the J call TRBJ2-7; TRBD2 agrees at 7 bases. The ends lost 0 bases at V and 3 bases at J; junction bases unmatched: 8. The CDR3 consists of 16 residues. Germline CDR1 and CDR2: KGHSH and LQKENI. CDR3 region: CASSPPSSPGGYEQYF. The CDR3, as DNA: TGTGCCAGCTCACCACCGAGCTCCCCGGGGGGCTACGAGCAGTACTTC.

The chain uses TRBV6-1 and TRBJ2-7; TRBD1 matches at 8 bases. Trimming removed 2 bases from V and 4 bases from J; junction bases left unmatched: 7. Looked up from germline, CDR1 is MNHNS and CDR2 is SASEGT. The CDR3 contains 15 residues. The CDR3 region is CASSEFTGGWYEQYF. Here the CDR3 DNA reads TGTGCCAGCAGTGAATTTACAGGGGGTTGGTACGAGCAGTACTTC.

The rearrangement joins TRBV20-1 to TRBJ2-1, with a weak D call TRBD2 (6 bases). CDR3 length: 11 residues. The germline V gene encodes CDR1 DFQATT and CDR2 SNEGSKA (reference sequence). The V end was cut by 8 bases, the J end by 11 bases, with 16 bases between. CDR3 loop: CSFTGTDKQFF. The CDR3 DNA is TGCAGTTTTACCGGGACTGATAAGCAGTTCTTC.

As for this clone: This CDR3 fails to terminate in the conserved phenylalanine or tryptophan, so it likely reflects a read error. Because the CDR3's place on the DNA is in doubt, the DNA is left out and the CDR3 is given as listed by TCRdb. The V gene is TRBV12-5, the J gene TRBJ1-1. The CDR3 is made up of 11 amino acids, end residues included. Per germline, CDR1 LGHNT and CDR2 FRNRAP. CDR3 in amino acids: CASGLVPEVRV.

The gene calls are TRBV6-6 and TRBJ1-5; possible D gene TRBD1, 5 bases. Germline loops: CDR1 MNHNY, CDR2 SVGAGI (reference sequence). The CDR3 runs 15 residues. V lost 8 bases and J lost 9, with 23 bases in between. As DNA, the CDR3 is TGTGCCAGCTCTCCACCGACAGAGACCAGGGCGCCCCAGCATTTT. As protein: CASSPPTETRAPQHF.

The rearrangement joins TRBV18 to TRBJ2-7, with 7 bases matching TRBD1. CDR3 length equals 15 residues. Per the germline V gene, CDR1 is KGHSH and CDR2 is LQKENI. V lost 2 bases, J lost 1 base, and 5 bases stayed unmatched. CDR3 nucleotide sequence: TGTGCCAGCTCACCAAACAGGGACAGTTCCTACGAGCAGTACTTC. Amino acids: CASSPNRDSSYEQYF. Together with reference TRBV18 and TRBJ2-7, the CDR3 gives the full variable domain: NAGVMQNPRHLVRRRGQEARLRCSPMKGHSHVYWYRQLPEEGLKFMVYLQKENIIDESGMPKERFSAEFPKEGPSILRIQQVVRGDSAAYFCASSPNRDSSYEQYFGPGTRLTVT.